Presented here are 28 T cell receptor beta chains from one specimen sequenced in a study of cytomegalovirus exposure and HLA in healthy donors. In the PCR, 60 Vbeta and 13 Jbeta primers were used. Libraries were prepared by immunoSEQ multiplex PCR; TCRdb keeps only in-frame clonotypes and omits some of them. This table has about 150,000 clones, around 79% appearing once. Sample: PBMCs. All receptors come from a human donor in good health.

DNA for the CDR3: TGTGCCAGTAGCCTAGGGGGACAGCTCTCTGGAAACACCATATATTTT. Its protein is CASSLGGQLSGNTIYF. The rearrangement joins TRBV19 to TRBJ1-3, with 7 bases lining up with TRBD1. V was clipped by 6 bases and J by 0 bases; unmatched bases: 8. Germline lookup yields CDR1 LNHDA and CDR2 SQIVND (reference sequence). The length of the CDR3 is 16 residues.

The chain carries TRBV4-1 and TRBJ2-1; a possible D gene is TRBD1 (5 bases). The germline V gene encodes CDR1 MGHRA and CDR2 YSYEKL. This CDR3 has 15 amino acids. Trimming shortened V by 0 bases and J by 4 bases, and 10 bases separated the two germline ends. The chain's CDR3 is CASSQEGAGYNEQFF. In nucleotides, the CDR3 is TGCGCCAGCAGCCAAGAAGGGGCAGGTTACAATGAGCAGTTCTTC.

The genes are TRBV28 and TRBJ1-2; 7 bases agree with TRBD1. This CDR3 is 11 amino acids long. J gave up 5 bases and V 9 bases, and 3 bases lay outside the gene matches. The germline V gene has CDR1 MDHEN and CDR2 SYDVKM. CDR3 in amino acids: CASGTVYGYTF. CDR3 in DNA: TGTGCCAGTGGGACAGTTTATGGCTACACCTTC.

The chain joins TRBV6-5 to TRBJ1-4; D not resolved. The CDR3 extends over 13 amino acids. Per germline, CDR1 MNHEY and CDR2 SVGAGI. Trimming cost V 6 bases and J 0 bases, with 5 bases left between them. CDR3 residues: CASSLATNEKLFF. CDR3 in DNA: TGTGCCAGCAGCCTTGCAACTAATGAAAAACTGTTTTTT.

The V gene is TRBV6-1, the J gene TRBJ1-6, with a tentative D call TRBD1 (5 bases). Germline V gene sequence: CDR1 MNHNS, CDR2 SASEGT. The ends were cut back, 11 bases at V and 10 bases at J, with 24 bases in the middle. The CDR3 length is 15 residues. CDR3 sequence reads: CAFKVGGGSSSPLHF. CDR3 bases: TGTGCCTTCAAGGTGGGGGGAGGGTCGAGCTCACCCCTCCACTTT.

The J gene is TRBJ2-3, the V gene TRBV27; TRBD2 matches at 14 bases. Germline V CDR1 and CDR2: MNHEY, SMNVEV (reference sequence). The CDR3 consists of 16 residues. V was clipped by 6 bases and J by 3 bases; unmatched bases: 5. This CDR3 reads CASSLRLAGGTDTQYF. DNA for the CDR3: TGTGCCAGCAGCCTCCGACTAGCGGGAGGGACAGATACGCAGTATTTT.

The chain has TRBV29-1 and TRBJ2-1; D is possibly TRBD1 (5 bases). Germline values: CDR1 SQVTM, CDR2 ANQGSEA. The V and J ends lost 4 bases and 7 bases respectively, with 8 bases between them. The CDR3 runs to 11 residues. CDR3 sequence reads: CSVAKGNEQFF. In DNA form, the CDR3 reads TGCAGCGTTGCGAAGGGGAATGAGCAGTTCTTC.

The chain recombines TRBV19 with TRBJ1-4; TRBD1 matches at 7 bases. V lost 3 bases and J lost 5; bases outside the gene matches: 9. Germline assignment: CDR1 LNHDA and CDR2 SQIVND (reference sequence). CDR3 length: 16 amino acids. In DNA, the CDR3 is TGTGCCAGTAGTATTGGGGTGACAGGGCGGAATGAAAAACTGTTTTTT. Amino acids: CASSIGVTGRNEKLFF.

The chain employs TRBV5-1 and TRBJ1-1; D remains ambiguous. This CDR3 region has 13 residues. From germline, CDR1 is SGHRS and CDR2 YFSETQ. V was clipped by 1 base and J by 4 bases, with 8 bases between them. In DNA, the CDR3 is TGCGCCAGCAGCTTGAACGGAGGCACTGAAGCTTTCTTT. Its translation is CASSLNGGTEAFF.

This clone was counted only a few times. This chain connects TRBV9 to TRBJ2-1; 9 positions match TRBD2. V lost 2 bases and J lost 8; bases outside the gene matches: 5. Per germline, CDR1 SGDLS and CDR2 YYNGEE. This CDR3 region has 14 residues. Here the CDR3 reads CASSVSGSGDEQFF. The CDR3 bases are TGTGCCAGCAGCGTTAGCGGGAGCGGGGATGAGCAGTTCTTC. The complete variable domain, with remaining parts taken from reference TRBV9 and TRBJ2-1, reads DSGVTQTPKHLITATGQRVTLRCSPRSGDLSVYWYQQSLDQGLQFLIQYYNGEERAKGNILERFSAQQFPDLHSELNLSSLELGDSALYFCASSVSGSGDEQFFGPGTRLTVL.

V gene TRBV9 combines with J gene TRBJ2-7; 14 positions match TRBD2. CDR1 is SGDLS, CDR2 YYNGEE, per germline. This CDR3 is 15 amino acids long. J lost 2 bases, V lost 3 bases, and 1 base had no gene match. CDR3 residues: CASSEGLAGAYEQYF. The CDR3 DNA sequence: TGTGCCAGCAGCGAGGGACTAGCGGGGGCCTACGAGCAGTACTTC.

The chain recombines TRBV4-1 with TRBJ1-1; TRBD1 aligns across 10 bases. Per the germline V gene, CDR1 is MGHRA and CDR2 is YSYEKL. The CDR3 covers 13 residues. With 4 bases clipped from V and 7 bases from J, the junction kept 3 bases outside the gene matches. CDR3 sequence (DNA): TGCGCCAGCAGCCGACAGGGGGCAAGTGAAGCTTTCTTT. Translated, it gives CASSRQGASEAFF.

The genes are TRBV27 and TRBJ1-6; a weak D match, TRBD1 (6 bases). Deletions cut 5 bases from V and 4 bases from J, with 12 bases between. The CDR3 loop spans 15 amino acids. Germline values: CDR1 MNHEY, CDR2 SMNVEV (reference sequence). The CDR3 DNA reads TGTGCCAGCAGTGAGGGGGATTCTTATAATTCACCCCTCCACTTT. Amino acids: CASSEGDSYNSPLHF.

CDR3 in amino acids: CASSPGGSETQYF. The CDR3 bases are TGTGCCAGCAGCCCAGGGGGCTCGGAGACCCAGTACTTC. The rearrangement links TRBV5-4 to TRBJ2-5; TRBD1 matches 8 bases. The V gene's germline CDR1 is SGHNT and CDR2 YYREEE (reference sequence). The CDR3 extends over 13 amino acids. Trimming at V came to 4 bases and at J to 5 bases, leaving 4 bases not matched to a gene.

The chain carries TRBV30 and TRBJ2-3, with D possibly being TRBD1 (6 bases). V was pared by 3 bases and J by 3 bases, with 10 bases between. The CDR3 extends over 13 amino acids. Per germline, CDR1 GTSNPN and CDR2 SVGIG (reference sequence). For the CDR3, the DNA is TGTGCCTGGAGGGTGGGGGCAACAGATACGCAGTATTTT. Protein: CAWRVGATDTQYF.

This clone was observed once. The J gene is TRBJ2-5, the V gene TRBV1; the table's D call, TRBD2, has no DNA check behind it. TRBV1 is an annotated pseudogene. The CDR3 has 16 residues. Here the CDR3 reads CTSSQEPSGSWETQYF. In DNA, the CDR3 is TGCACCAGCAGCCAAGAGCCTAGCGGGAGTTGGGAGACCCAGTACTTC.

The J gene is TRBJ2-5, the V gene TRBV2; D perhaps matches TRBD1 (6 bases). Germline lookup yields CDR1 SNHLY and CDR2 FYNNEI. This CDR3 has 14 residues. The germline V and J ends were trimmed by 6 bases and 0 bases, with 11 bases remaining between them. CDR3 sequence reads: CASRYRDNQETQYF. CDR3 sequence (DNA): TGTGCCAGCAGGTATAGGGACAACCAAGAGACCCAGTACTTC.

The CDR3 here is CASSQGRWVVNEQFF. In nucleotides, the CDR3 is TGTGCCAGCAGCCAGGGCAGGTGGGTTGTAAATGAGCAGTTCTTC. The V call is TRBV14, the J call TRBJ2-1; unclear D gene. Germline CDR1 and CDR2: SGHDN and FVKESK. This CDR3 is 15 amino acids long. V was pared by 3 bases and J by 7 bases, with 16 bases between.

This clone was seen only a few times. The chain recombines TRBV4-1 with TRBJ2-1; D gene ambiguous. Trimming left V 3 bases short and J 0 bases short, with 21 bases between. This CDR3 is 19 amino acids long. The germline V gene encodes CDR1 MGHRA and CDR2 YSYEKL. CDR3 loop: CASSHPPRRSFSSYNEQFF. CDR3 coding DNA: TGCGCCAGCAGCCACCCCCCAAGGCGGTCCTTTAGCTCCTACAATGAGCAGTTCTTC.

The rearrangement links TRBV15 to TRBJ2-2, with TRBD2 as a possible D gene (6 bases). The CDR3 spans 16 residues. Germline V gene sequence: CDR1 LNHNV, CDR2 YYDKDF (reference sequence). V lost 4 bases and J lost 2, with 14 bases in between. CDR3: CATSTLSGLNTGELFF. CDR3 DNA sequence: TGTGCCACCAGCACCTTATCGGGACTTAACACCGGGGAGCTGTTTTTT.

The V and J genes are TRBV7-2 and TRBJ2-1; 7 bases line up with TRBD2. The J segment lost 0 bases and the V segment lost 5 bases, leaving 4 bases of the junction unmatched. Germline V lookup: CDR1 SGHTA, CDR2 FQGNSA. The CDR3 runs 15 residues. CDR3 region: CASSLSGLSYNEQFF. As DNA, the CDR3 is TGTGCCAGCAGCCTTAGCGGGCTCTCCTACAATGAGCAGTTCTTC.

The chain joins TRBV29-1 to TRBJ1-2; no firm D call. CDR1 and CDR2 (germline): SQVTM, ANQGSEA. Trimming stripped 2 bases from V and 7 bases from J, with 11 bases between. This CDR3 has 12 amino acids. CDR3 bases: TGCAGCGTTGAATCCTCCTCTTCTGGCTACACCTTC. Protein: CSVESSSSGYTF.

The V and J genes are TRBV19 and TRBJ1-1; 8 bases align to TRBD1. Trimming cost V 6 bases and J 0 bases; bases outside gene matches: 9. Germline assignment: CDR1 LNHDA and CDR2 SQIVND (reference sequence). This CDR3 region has 16 residues. The CDR3 sequence: CASRRDRSRMNTEAFF. In nucleotides, the CDR3 is TGTGCCAGTAGGCGGGACAGGAGTCGGATGAACACTGAAGCTTTCTTT.

This chain links TRBV7-9 with TRBJ2-3, with 13 bases lining up with TRBD2. This CDR3 region has 17 residues. The germline gives CDR1 SEHNR, CDR2 FQNEAQ (reference sequence). V dropped 2 bases and J dropped 4; count of bases not matched to a gene: 6. CDR3 protein: CASSLRLAGGWADTQYF. Written as DNA, the CDR3 is TGTGCCAGCAGCTTAAGACTAGCGGGAGGTTGGGCAGATACGCAGTATTTT. Combining the CDR3 with reference TRBV7-9 and TRBJ2-3 gives the whole variable domain DTGVSQNPRHKITKRGQNVTFRCDPISEHNRLYWYRQTLGQGPEFLTYFQNEAQLEKSRLLSDRFSAERPKGSFSTLEIQRTEQGDSAMYLCASSLRLAGGWADTQYFGPGTRLTVL.

The rearrangement joins TRBV6-5 to TRBJ2-1; 12 bases agree with TRBD2. V was pared by 6 bases and J by 5 bases, with 5 bases of the junction left unmatched. The V gene's germline CDR1 is MNHEY and CDR2 SVGAGI. The CDR3 spans 15 residues. The DNA for the CDR3 is TGTGCCAGCAGCATGCTAGCGGGGGGGAACAATGAGCAGTTCTTC. Translating it yields CASSMLAGGNNEQFF.

The gene calls are TRBV5-1 and TRBJ2-1; 7 bases map to TRBD1. The CDR3 is 16 residues long. The germline V gene has CDR1 SGHRS and CDR2 YFSETQ. The J segment lost 13 bases and the V segment lost 4 bases, leaving 20 bases of the junction unmatched. The CDR3 region is CASSPLNGQVSPLQFF. For the CDR3, the DNA is TGCGCCAGCAGCCCCCTTAATGGACAGGTTTCTCCCCTTCAGTTCTTC.

This clone came up a few times. Written as DNA, the CDR3 is TGTGCCAGCAGTGAGGTAGCGGGAGGTGCAGATACGCAGTATTTT. It is translated as CASSEVAGGADTQYF. The chain is built from TRBV6-1 and TRBJ2-3, with 10 positions matching TRBD2. The trim removed 3 bases at V and 4 bases at J, leaving 4 bases unmatched. The CDR3 runs to 15 residues. Germline-derived CDR1 and CDR2 are MNHNS and SASEGT.

The chain uses TRBV6-6 and TRBJ1-1; 7 nucleotides match TRBD1. Germline CDR1 MNHNY, CDR2 SVGAGI (reference sequence). CDR3 size: 14 residues. With 0 bases clipped from V and 7 bases from J, the junction kept 5 bases outside the gene matches. This chain's CDR3 is CASSYSTGVNEAFF. The CDR3 DNA reads TGTGCCAGCAGTTACTCAACAGGGGTTAATGAAGCTTTCTTT.